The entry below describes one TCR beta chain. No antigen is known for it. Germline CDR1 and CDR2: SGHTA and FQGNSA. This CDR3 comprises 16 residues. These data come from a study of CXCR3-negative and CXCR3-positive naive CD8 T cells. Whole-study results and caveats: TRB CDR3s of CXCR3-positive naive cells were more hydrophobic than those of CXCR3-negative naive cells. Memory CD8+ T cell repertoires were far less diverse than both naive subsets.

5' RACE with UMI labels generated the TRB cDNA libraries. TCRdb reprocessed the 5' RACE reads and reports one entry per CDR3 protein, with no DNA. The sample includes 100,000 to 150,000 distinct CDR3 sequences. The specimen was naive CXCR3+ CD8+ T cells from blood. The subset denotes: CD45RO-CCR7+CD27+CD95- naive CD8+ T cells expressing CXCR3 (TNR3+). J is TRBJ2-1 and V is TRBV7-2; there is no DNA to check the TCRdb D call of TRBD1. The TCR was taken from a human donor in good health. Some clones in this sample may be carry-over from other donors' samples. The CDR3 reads CASTQRRGQGDNEQFF.